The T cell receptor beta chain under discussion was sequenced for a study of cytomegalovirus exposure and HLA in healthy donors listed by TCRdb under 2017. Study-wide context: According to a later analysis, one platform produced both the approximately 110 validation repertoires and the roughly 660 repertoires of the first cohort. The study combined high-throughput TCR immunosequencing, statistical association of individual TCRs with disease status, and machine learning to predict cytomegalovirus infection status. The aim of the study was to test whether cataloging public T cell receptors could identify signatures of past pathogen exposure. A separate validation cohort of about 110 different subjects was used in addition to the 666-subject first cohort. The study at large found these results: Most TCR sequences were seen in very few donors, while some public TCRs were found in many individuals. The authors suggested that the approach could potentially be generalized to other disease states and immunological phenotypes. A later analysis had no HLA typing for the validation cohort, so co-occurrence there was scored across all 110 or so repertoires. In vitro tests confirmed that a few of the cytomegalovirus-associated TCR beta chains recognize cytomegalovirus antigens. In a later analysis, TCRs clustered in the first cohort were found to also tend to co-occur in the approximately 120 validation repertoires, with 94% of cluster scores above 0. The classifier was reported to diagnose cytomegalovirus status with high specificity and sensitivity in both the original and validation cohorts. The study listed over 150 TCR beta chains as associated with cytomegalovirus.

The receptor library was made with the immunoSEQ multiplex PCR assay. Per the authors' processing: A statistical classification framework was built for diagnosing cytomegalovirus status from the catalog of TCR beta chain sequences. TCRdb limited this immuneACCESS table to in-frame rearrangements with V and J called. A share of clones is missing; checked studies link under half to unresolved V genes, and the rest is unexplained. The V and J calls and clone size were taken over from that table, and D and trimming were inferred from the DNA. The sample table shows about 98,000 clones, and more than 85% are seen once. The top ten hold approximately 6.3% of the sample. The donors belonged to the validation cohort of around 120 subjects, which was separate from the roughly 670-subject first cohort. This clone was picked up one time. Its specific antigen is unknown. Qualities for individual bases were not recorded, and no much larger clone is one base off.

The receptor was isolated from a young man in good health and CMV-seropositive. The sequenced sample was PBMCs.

The nucleotide sequence reads TGCGCCAGCAGCCTGAGTTCGGATCAGCCCCAGCATTTT. The translation is CASSLSSDQPQHF. Recombination connected TRBV4-1 to TRBJ1-5; the D gene identity is not certain. V loses 4 bases of germline sequence and J loses 5 bases, and the interval between the two ends is 9 bases. The CDR3 spans 13 residues, from the cysteine through the phenylalanine. Only CDR3 DNA is held: 39 bases, read in frame from base 1. For CDR1 and CDR2, the germline V gene lists MGHRA and YSYEKL.